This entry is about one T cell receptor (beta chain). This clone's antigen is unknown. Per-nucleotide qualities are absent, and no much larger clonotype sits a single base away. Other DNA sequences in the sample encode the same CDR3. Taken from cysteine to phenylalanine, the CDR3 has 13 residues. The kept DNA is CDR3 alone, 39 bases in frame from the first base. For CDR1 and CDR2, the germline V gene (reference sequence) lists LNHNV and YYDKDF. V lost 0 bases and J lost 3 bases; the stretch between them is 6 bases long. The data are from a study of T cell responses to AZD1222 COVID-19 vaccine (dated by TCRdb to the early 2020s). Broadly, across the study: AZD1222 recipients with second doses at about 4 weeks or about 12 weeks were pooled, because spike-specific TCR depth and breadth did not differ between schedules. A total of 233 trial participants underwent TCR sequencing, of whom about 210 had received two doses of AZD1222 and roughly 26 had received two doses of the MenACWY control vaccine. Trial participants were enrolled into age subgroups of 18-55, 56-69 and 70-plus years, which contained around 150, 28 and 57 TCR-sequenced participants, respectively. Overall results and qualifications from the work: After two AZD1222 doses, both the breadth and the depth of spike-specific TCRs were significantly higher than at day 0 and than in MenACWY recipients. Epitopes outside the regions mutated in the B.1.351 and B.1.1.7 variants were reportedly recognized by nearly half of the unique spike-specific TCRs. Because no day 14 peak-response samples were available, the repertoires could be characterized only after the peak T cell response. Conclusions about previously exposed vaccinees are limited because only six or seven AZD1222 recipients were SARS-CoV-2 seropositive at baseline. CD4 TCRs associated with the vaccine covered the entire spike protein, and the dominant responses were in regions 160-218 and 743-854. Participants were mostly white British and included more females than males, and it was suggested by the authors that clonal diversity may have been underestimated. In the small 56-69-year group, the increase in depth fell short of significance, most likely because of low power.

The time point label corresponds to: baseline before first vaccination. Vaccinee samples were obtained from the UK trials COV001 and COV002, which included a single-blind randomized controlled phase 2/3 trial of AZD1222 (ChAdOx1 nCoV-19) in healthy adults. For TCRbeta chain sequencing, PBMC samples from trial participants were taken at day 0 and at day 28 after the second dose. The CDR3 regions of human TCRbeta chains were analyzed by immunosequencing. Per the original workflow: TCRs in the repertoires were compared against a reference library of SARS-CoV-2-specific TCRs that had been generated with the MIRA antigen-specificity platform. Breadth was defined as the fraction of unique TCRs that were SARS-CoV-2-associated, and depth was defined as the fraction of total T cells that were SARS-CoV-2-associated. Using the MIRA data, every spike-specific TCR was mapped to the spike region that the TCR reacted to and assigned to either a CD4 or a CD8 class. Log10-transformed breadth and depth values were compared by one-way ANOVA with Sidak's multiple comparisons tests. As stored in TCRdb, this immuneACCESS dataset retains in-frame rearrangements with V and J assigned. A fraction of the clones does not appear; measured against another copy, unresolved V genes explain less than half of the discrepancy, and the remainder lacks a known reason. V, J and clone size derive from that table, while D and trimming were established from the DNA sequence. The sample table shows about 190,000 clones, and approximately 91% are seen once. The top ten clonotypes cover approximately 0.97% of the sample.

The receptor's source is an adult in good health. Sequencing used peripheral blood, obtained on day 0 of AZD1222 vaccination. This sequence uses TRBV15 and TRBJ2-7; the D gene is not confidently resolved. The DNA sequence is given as TGTGCCACCAGCAGAGATATAAGCTACGAGCAGTACTTC. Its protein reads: CATSRDISYEQYF.